The 29 T cell receptor beta chains below come from one sample, sequenced in a study of cytomegalovirus exposure and HLA in healthy donors (dated by TCRdb to about 2017). Receptors were amplified or captured by the immunoSEQ multiplex PCR assay. A mixture of 60 forward primers for TCR Vbeta segments and 13 reverse primers for TCR Jbeta segments was used in the multiplex PCR. TCRdb provides this immuneACCESS table in a form limited to in-frame rearrangements. Some clones are lacking; in checked studies, under half of them reflect an unresolved V gene, and why the rest are absent is not known. The sample table holds 150,000 to 200,000 clones, of which 80% to 90% were seen once. The ten largest clones take up about 6% of the sample. The source material was PBMCs. These receptors originate from a man aged 50-60 years in good health and CMV-seropositive.

Written as DNA, the CDR3 is TGTGCCAGCAGCTTACGTCCAGATCCGAACACTGAAGCTTTCTTT. Translating it yields CASSLRPDPNTEAFF. J is TRBJ1-1 and V is TRBV11-2; D is undetermined. This CDR3 comprises 15 residues. Trimming removed 2 bases from V and 1 base from J, with 11 bases in between. In germline, CDR1 is SGHAT, CDR2 FQNNGV.

This clone was observed a single time. The chain carries TRBV5-1 and TRBJ1-1; no reliable D call. The V gene's germline CDR1 is SGHRS and CDR2 YFSETQ. V gave up 3 bases and J gave up 4 bases, with 13 bases separating them. This CDR3 spans 14 amino acids. The DNA of the CDR3 is TGCGCCAGCAGCTGGCCGGGTGGAAGCACTGAAGCTTTCTTT. This sequence encodes CASSWPGGSTEAFF. Full variable domain (rest looked up from reference TRBV5-1 and TRBJ1-1): KAGVTQTPRYLIKTRGQQVTLSCSPISGHRSVSWYQQTPGQGLQFLFEYFSETQRNKGNFPGRFSGRQFSNSRSEMNVSTLELGDSALYLCASSWPGGSTEAFFGQGTRLTVV.

The chain couples TRBV19 to TRBJ1-1; D perhaps matches TRBD1 (6 bases). Between the trimmed V and J ends, which lost 11 bases and 6 bases, there was a span of 13 bases. Germline V CDR1 and CDR2: LNHDA, SQIVND (reference sequence). The CDR3 extends over 11 amino acids. In nucleotides, the CDR3 is TGTGCCTCTCGGGGGGGCCCTGAAGCTTTCTTT. Translation: CASRGGPEAFF.

The chain joins TRBV4-1 to TRBJ1-4, with 8 bases identical to TRBD1. Trimming took 0 bases from V and 5 from J; bases not matched to a gene: 8. CDR1 is MGHRA, CDR2 YSYEKL, per germline. This CDR3 region has 17 residues. The CDR3: CASSQDPDRGPNEKLFF. The CDR3 nucleotides are TGCGCCAGCAGCCAAGATCCCGACAGGGGACCAAATGAAAAACTGTTTTTT.

The chain employs TRBV6-7 and TRBJ2-7; maybe TRBD1 (6 bases). TRBV6-7 is flagged as an ORF with uncertain function. The V end was cut by 4 bases, the J end by 2 bases, with 9 bases between. CDR3 length equals 13 residues. CDR3 in DNA: TGTGCCAGCAGTTGTACAGGGCCCTACGAGCAGTACGTC. It specifies CASSCTGPYEQYV.

This sequence joins TRBV4-1 and TRBJ2-7; 8 bases map to TRBD1. There are 14 residues in the CDR3. Losses at the gene ends were 4 bases for V and 6 bases for J; bases not matched to a gene: 8. In germline, CDR1 is MGHRA, CDR2 YSYEKL. The CDR3 is CASSLAGTGGEQYV. The CDR3 DNA reads TGCGCCAGCAGCCTTGCCGGGACAGGCGGCGAGCAGTACGTC.

The J gene is TRBJ2-7, the V gene TRBV11-2; D is uncertain. Germline CDR1 is SGHAT and CDR2 is FQNNGV. This CDR3 is 15 amino acids long. V dropped 6 bases and J dropped 0 bases, with 15 bases sitting between them. The CDR3 DNA sequence: TGTGCCAGCAGGCTCGCCGGTCCGAGCTCCTACGAGCAGTACTTC. It codes for CASRLAGPSSYEQYF.

The chain links TRBV2 to TRBJ2-7, with 7 bases matching TRBD2. CDR3 length equals 14 residues. Per germline, CDR1 SNHLY and CDR2 FYNNEI. The trim removed 4 bases at V and 0 bases at J, leaving 3 bases unmatched. The CDR3 region is CASSVTSDSYEQYV. CDR3 DNA: TGTGCCAGCAGTGTAACTAGCGACTCCTACGAGCAGTACGTC.

The V call is TRBV7-2, the J call TRBJ2-5; no clear D. V was trimmed by 1 base and J by 2 bases, leaving 5 bases between them. Germline V gene lookup returns CDR1 SGHTA and CDR2 FQGNSA. This CDR3 is 13 amino acids long. CDR3 sequence: CASSLVRQETQYF. Here the CDR3 DNA reads TGTGCCAGCAGCTTAGTCCGGCAAGAGACCCAGTACTTC.

V usage is TRBV5-1 and J usage is TRBJ2-5; TRBD1 agrees at 7 bases. CDR1 SGHRS and CDR2 YFSETQ come from the germline V gene. With V trimmed by 4 bases and J by 0 bases, 3 bases remained unmatched. CDR3 length: 14 amino acids. In nucleotides, the CDR3 is TGCGCCAGCAGCGCCGGACAGGACCAAGAGACCCAGTACTTC. Its protein is CASSAGQDQETQYF.

V gene TRBV19 combines with J gene TRBJ1-2; TRBD1 is a possible D gene (5 bases). The CDR3 is 16 amino acids. CDR1 and CDR2 (germline): LNHDA, SQIVND (reference sequence). V was cut by 1 base and J by 3 bases, with 15 bases left in between. The CDR3 DNA reads TGTGCCAGTAGTATAGGAGGAGGGCAGGGATACTATGGCTACACCTTC. It codes for CASSIGGGQGYYGYTF.

This clone was observed a few times. The rearrangement joins TRBV29-1 to TRBJ2-2; unclear D gene. Per germline, CDR1 SQVTM and CDR2 ANQGSEA. This CDR3 is built from 13 residues. V lost 0 bases and J lost 5, with 7 bases in between. CDR3 bases: TGCAGCGTTGAAGAGTTGGCAACCGGGGAGCTGTTTTTT. Amino acids: CSVEELATGELFF.

J is TRBJ1-5 and V is TRBV27, with D unclear. Germline CDR1 is MNHEY and CDR2 is SMNVEV (reference sequence). This CDR3 has 15 amino acids. V gave up 2 bases and J gave up 2 bases, with 10 bases separating them. The CDR3 sequence is CASSLGGLGNQPQHF. CDR3 DNA: TGTGCCAGCAGTTTAGGAGGGCTAGGCAATCAGCCCCAGCATTTT.

The rearrangement links TRBV18 to TRBJ2-5; 7 bases are shared with TRBD1. The CDR3 consists of 14 residues. Germline CDR1 is KGHSH and CDR2 is LQKENI. V shed 3 bases, J shed 2 bases, and the junction held 3 bases outside the gene matches. CDR3 bases: TGTGCCAGCTCACCCAGCAGGGGGCAAGAGACCCAGTACTTC. It is translated as CASSPSRGQETQYF.

The chain is built from TRBV5-1 and TRBJ2-1; TRBD2 agrees at 10 bases. V was clipped by 0 bases and J by 7 bases; unmatched bases: 4. The CDR3 contains 15 residues. Germline lookup yields CDR1 SGHRS and CDR2 YFSETQ. CDR3 region: CASSLDLAGENEQFF. DNA for the CDR3: TGCGCCAGCAGCTTGGACCTAGCGGGAGAGAATGAGCAGTTCTTC. Looking up the rest from reference TRBV5-1 and TRBJ2-1 gives the full variable domain: KAGVTQTPRYLIKTRGQQVTLSCSPISGHRSVSWYQQTPGQGLQFLFEYFSETQRNKGNFPGRFSGRQFSNSRSEMNVSTLELGDSALYLCASSLDLAGENEQFFGPGTRLTVL.

The chain employs TRBV5-8 and TRBJ2-3; D ambiguous. The CDR3 totals 16 residues. CDR1 and CDR2 (germline): SGHTS, YDEGEE. V was trimmed by 0 bases and J by 0 bases, leaving 11 bases between them. CDR3 coding DNA: TGTGCCAGCAGCTTGGGGTCCCTAAGTAGCACAGATACGCAGTATTTT. This gives the protein CASSLGSLSSTDTQYF.

The chain employs TRBV5-1 and TRBJ2-7; D remains unclear. Trimming left V 0 bases short and J 3 bases short, with 10 bases between. CDR3 length: 14 amino acids. Germline CDR1 SGHRS, CDR2 YFSETQ. The chain's CDR3 is CASSLDTLFYEQYF. The CDR3 DNA reads as TGCGCCAGCAGCTTGGATACTTTGTTCTACGAGCAGTACTTC. The whole variable domain, remainder taken from reference TRBV5-1 and TRBJ2-7, is KAGVTQTPRYLIKTRGQQVTLSCSPISGHRSVSWYQQTPGQGLQFLFEYFSETQRNKGNFPGRFSGRQFSNSRSEMNVSTLELGDSALYLCASSLDTLFYEQYFGPGTRLTVT.

This clone was observed a handful of times. The genes are TRBV9 and TRBJ2-1, with 13 bases aligning to TRBD2. Germline loops: CDR1 SGDLS, CDR2 YYNGEE. J was trimmed by 1 base and V by 4 bases; bases with no gene match: 5. This CDR3 spans 17 amino acids. The CDR3 nucleotides read TGTGCCAGCAGCCCTCGGACTAGCGGGAGATCCTACAATGAGCAGTTCTTC. It is translated as CASSPRTSGRSYNEQFF. The whole variable domain, filled in from reference TRBV9 and TRBJ2-1, reads DSGVTQTPKHLITATGQRVTLRCSPRSGDLSVYWYQQSLDQGLQFLIQYYNGEERAKGNILERFSAQQFPDLHSELNLSSLELGDSALYFCASSPRTSGRSYNEQFFGPGTRLTVL.

CDR3 DNA sequence: TGTGCCAGCAAGCGGGAAAACATTCAGTACTTC. This translates into CASKRENIQYF. The rearrangement uses TRBV2 and TRBJ2-4; D might be TRBD2 (6 bases). The CDR3 is made up of 11 amino acids. V dropped 7 bases and J dropped 5 bases, with 6 bases sitting between them. The germline V gene has CDR1 SNHLY and CDR2 FYNNEI.

The J gene is TRBJ2-5, the V gene TRBV5-8; 7 bases match TRBD2. Looked up from germline, CDR1 is SGHTS and CDR2 is YDEGEE. The V and J ends lost 3 bases and 5 bases, in that order; junction bases with no gene match: 10. This CDR3 has 15 amino acids. Here the CDR3 reads CASSSLWLGGETQYF. DNA of the CDR3: TGTGCCAGCAGCTCCTTATGGTTGGGAGGGGAGACCCAGTACTTC.

The chain's CDR3 is CATGIDRSSGNTIYF. CDR3 DNA: TGTGCCACCGGAATCGACAGGAGCTCTGGAAACACCATATATTTT. This chain links TRBV15 with TRBJ1-3; D possibly corresponds to TRBD1 (6 bases). The germline V gene encodes CDR1 LNHNV and CDR2 YYDKDF (reference sequence). The CDR3 loop spans 15 amino acids. The ends were cut back, 8 bases at V and 0 bases at J, with 14 bases in the middle.

The chain links TRBV18 to TRBJ1-5; D unresolved. This CDR3 comprises 17 residues. Trimming shortened V by 1 base and J by 7 bases, and 20 bases separated the two germline ends. From germline, CDR1 is KGHSH and CDR2 LQKENI. CDR3 nucleotides: TGTGCCAGCTCACCACTTCCCCCGCAACGGTCGGTCCAGCCCCAGCATTTT. Translated, it gives CASSPLPPQRSVQPQHF.

The genes are TRBV2 and TRBJ1-3, with a possible D match to TRBD1 (5 bases). Germline lookup yields CDR1 SNHLY and CDR2 FYNNEI. This CDR3 is 16 amino acids long. Between the trimmed V and J ends, which lost 1 base and 0 bases, there was a span of 10 bases. CDR3 sequence reads: CASSEEGLSSGNTIYF. The CDR3 nucleotides are TGTGCCAGCAGTGAAGAGGGGCTGAGCTCTGGAAACACCATATATTTT.

The chain links TRBV10-2 to TRBJ1-5, with D perhaps matching TRBD1 (6 bases). Germline CDR1 and CDR2: WSHSY and SAAADI. With 0 bases removed from V and 5 bases from J, the gap between germline ends came to 11 bases. The CDR3 contains 15 residues. The CDR3 here is CASSESGGGHQPQHF. In DNA, the CDR3 is TGCGCCAGCAGTGAGTCAGGCGGGGGCCATCAGCCCCAGCATTTT.

The chain has TRBV5-6 and TRBJ2-1, with 8 bases that match TRBD1. This CDR3 contains 16 residues. Germline CDR1 SGHDT, CDR2 YYEEEE. Germline trimming cut 4 bases from V and 6 bases from J; bases unmatched to any gene: 12. Here the CDR3 reads CASSPTTGGLGNEQFF. The CDR3 DNA sequence: TGTGCCAGCAGCCCTACAACAGGGGGACTCGGCAATGAGCAGTTCTTC.

The J gene is TRBJ2-5, the V gene TRBV11-3, with 7 bases lining up with TRBD2. This CDR3 spans 15 amino acids. The germline CDR1 and CDR2 sequences are SGHNT and YENEEA. J gave up 2 bases and V 2 bases, and 5 bases lay outside the gene matches. DNA of the CDR3: TGTGCCAGCAGCTTAAAGGGGCGGGGGCAAGAGACCCAGTACTTC. It specifies CASSLKGRGQETQYF. The full variable domain, rest sourced from reference TRBV11-3 and TRBJ2-5, is EAGVVQSPRYKIIEKKQPVAFWCNPISGHNTLYWYLQNLGQGPELLIRYENEEAVDDSQLPKDRFSAERLKGVDSTLKIQPAELGDSAVYLCASSLKGRGQETQYFGPGTRLLVL.

The chain carries TRBV11-2 and TRBJ1-2; D gene ambiguous. Germline loops: CDR1 SGHAT, CDR2 FQNNGV. The CDR3 runs 12 residues. Deletions cut 1 base from V and 6 bases from J, with 6 bases between. Written as DNA, the CDR3 is TGTGCCAGCAGCTTAGGTCGGGATGGCTACACCTTC. Encoded protein: CASSLGRDGYTF.

The gene calls are TRBV7-9 and TRBJ1-1; D call uncertain. Germline CDR1 is SEHNR and CDR2 is FQNEAQ (reference sequence). The germline V and J ends were trimmed by 2 bases and 4 bases, with 11 bases remaining between them. This CDR3 spans 14 amino acids. The CDR3 nucleotides read TGTGCCAGCAGCTTAACACGGGGTAGCACTGAAGCTTTCTTT. It codes for CASSLTRGSTEAFF.

The V gene is TRBV6-5, the J gene TRBJ1-1; TRBD1 aligns across 8 bases. Germline CDR1 reads MNHEY; CDR2 reads SVGAGI. J was trimmed by 5 bases and V by 6 bases; bases with no gene match: 11. The CDR3 has 15 amino acids. The DNA of the CDR3 is TGTGCCAGCAGCTCAACAGGGGGTAAAGGGACTGAAGCTTTCTTT. Its translation: CASSSTGGKGTEAFF.